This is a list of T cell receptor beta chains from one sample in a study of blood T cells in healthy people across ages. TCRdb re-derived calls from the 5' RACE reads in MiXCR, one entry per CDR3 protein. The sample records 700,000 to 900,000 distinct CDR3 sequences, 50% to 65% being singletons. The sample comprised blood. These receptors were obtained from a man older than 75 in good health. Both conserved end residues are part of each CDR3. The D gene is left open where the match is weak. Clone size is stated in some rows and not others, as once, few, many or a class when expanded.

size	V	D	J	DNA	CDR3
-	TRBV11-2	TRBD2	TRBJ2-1	TGTGCCAGCAGCCGGGGACTAGCGTTCAACAATGAGCAGTTCTTC	CASSRGLAFNNEQFF
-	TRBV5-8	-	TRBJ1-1	TGTGCCAGCAGCCGTGGAGGGAGGGACACTGAAGCTTTCTTT	CASSRGGRDTEAFF
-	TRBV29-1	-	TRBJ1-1	TGCAGCGTTGAAGATCTTCGCCTCCCGCCGGGAGCTTTCTTT	CSVEDLRLPPGAFF
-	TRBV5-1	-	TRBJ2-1	TGCGCCAGCAGCTTGGTACCGGGTCCTAGCTCCTACAATGTGCAGTTCTTC	CASSLVPGPSSYNVQFF
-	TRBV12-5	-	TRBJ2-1	TGTGCTAGTGGTTTGCTGGTCGGTTACAATGAGCAGTTCTTC	CASGLLVGYNEQFF
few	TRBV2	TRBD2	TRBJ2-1	TGTGCCAGCACCGAACGACTAGCTACTGGCAATGAGCAGTTCTTC	CASTERLATGNEQFF
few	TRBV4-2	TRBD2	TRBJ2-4	TGTGCCAGCAGCCAAGAGCTAGCGGGAGTGGAGGTGGTTGGCAAAAACATTCAGTACTTC	CASSQELAGVEVVGKNIQYF
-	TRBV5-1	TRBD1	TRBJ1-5	TGCGCCAGCAGCTTGGGGACAGGGACGAATCAGCCCCAGCATTTT	CASSLGTGTNQPQHF
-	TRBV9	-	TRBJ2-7	TGTGCCAGCAGCGTAGCTGGCGGGACCTACGAGCAGTACTTC	CASSVAGGTYEQYF
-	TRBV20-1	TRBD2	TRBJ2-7	TGCAGTGCCACCGGCGGATCTCGGCTAGCGGGGTCCTACGAGCAGTACTTC	CSATGGSRLAGSYEQYF
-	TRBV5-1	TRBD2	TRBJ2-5	TGCGCCAGCAGCTTCCCGGGAGGGCGAGAGACCCAGTACTTC	CASSFPGGRETQYF
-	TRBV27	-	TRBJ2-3	TGTGCCAGCAGTTTCCAGGGAGATACGCAGTATTTT	CASSFQGDTQYF
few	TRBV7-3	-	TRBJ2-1	TGTGCCAGCAGCTTTCAGCAGAGAAGTTACAATGAGCAGTTCTTC	CASSFQQRSYNEQFF
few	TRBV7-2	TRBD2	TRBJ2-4	TGTGCCAGCAGCCCTAGGCGGGGGTCGAACATTCAGTACTTC	CASSPRRGSNIQYF
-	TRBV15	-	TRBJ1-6	TGTGCCACCAGCAGAGATAGGACTAATTCACCCCTCCACTTT	CATSRDRTNSPLHF
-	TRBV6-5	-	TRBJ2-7	TGTGCCAGCGGACGGGGCATCTACGAGCAGTACTTC	CASGRGIYEQYF
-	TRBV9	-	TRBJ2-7	TGTGCCAGCAGCGCCCGATGGGGGGGCAACGAGCAGTACTTC	CASSARWGGNEQYF
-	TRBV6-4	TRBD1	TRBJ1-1	TGTGCCAGCAGTGACTCGCCAAAAACCGGACAGGGGGGAAAGAAGAACACTGAAGCTTTCTTT	CASSDSPKTGQGGKKNTEAFF
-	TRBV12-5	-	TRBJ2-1	TGTGCTAGTGGTTTGGTTCTGGGAGATCTACAGGGCAATGAGCAGTTCTTC	CASGLVLGDLQGNEQFF
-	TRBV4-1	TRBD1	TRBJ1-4	TGCGCCAGCAGCCAAGTAGTAGGGGGCGGTGAAAAACTGTTTTTT	CASSQVVGGGEKLFF
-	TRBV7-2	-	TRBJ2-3	TGTGCCAGCAGGGGCGGGGGCGCTGGATACGCGTATTTT	CASRGGGAGYAYF
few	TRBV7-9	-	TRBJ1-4	TGTGCCAGCAGCTTATCATTGAACCGGAAGGGTTATAATGAAAAACTGTTTTTT	CASSLSLNRKGYNEKLFF
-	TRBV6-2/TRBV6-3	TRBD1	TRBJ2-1	TGTGCCAGCACGGGGGGACAGGGATTAACGAGCTCCTACAATGAGCAGTTCTTC	CASTGGQGLTSSYNEQFF
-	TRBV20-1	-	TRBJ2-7	TGCAGTGCTAGAGAAAATCCGGGGTTAAGCTCCTACGAGCAGTACTTC	CSARENPGLSSYEQYF
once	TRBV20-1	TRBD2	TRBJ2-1	TGCAGTGCTGAAACTAGCGGGAGGGCCAATGAGCAGTTCTTC	CSAETSGRANEQFF
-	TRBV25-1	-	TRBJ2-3	TGTGCCAGCAGTGAATCGGCGAGGGTGGATACGCAGTATTTT	CASSESARVDTQYF